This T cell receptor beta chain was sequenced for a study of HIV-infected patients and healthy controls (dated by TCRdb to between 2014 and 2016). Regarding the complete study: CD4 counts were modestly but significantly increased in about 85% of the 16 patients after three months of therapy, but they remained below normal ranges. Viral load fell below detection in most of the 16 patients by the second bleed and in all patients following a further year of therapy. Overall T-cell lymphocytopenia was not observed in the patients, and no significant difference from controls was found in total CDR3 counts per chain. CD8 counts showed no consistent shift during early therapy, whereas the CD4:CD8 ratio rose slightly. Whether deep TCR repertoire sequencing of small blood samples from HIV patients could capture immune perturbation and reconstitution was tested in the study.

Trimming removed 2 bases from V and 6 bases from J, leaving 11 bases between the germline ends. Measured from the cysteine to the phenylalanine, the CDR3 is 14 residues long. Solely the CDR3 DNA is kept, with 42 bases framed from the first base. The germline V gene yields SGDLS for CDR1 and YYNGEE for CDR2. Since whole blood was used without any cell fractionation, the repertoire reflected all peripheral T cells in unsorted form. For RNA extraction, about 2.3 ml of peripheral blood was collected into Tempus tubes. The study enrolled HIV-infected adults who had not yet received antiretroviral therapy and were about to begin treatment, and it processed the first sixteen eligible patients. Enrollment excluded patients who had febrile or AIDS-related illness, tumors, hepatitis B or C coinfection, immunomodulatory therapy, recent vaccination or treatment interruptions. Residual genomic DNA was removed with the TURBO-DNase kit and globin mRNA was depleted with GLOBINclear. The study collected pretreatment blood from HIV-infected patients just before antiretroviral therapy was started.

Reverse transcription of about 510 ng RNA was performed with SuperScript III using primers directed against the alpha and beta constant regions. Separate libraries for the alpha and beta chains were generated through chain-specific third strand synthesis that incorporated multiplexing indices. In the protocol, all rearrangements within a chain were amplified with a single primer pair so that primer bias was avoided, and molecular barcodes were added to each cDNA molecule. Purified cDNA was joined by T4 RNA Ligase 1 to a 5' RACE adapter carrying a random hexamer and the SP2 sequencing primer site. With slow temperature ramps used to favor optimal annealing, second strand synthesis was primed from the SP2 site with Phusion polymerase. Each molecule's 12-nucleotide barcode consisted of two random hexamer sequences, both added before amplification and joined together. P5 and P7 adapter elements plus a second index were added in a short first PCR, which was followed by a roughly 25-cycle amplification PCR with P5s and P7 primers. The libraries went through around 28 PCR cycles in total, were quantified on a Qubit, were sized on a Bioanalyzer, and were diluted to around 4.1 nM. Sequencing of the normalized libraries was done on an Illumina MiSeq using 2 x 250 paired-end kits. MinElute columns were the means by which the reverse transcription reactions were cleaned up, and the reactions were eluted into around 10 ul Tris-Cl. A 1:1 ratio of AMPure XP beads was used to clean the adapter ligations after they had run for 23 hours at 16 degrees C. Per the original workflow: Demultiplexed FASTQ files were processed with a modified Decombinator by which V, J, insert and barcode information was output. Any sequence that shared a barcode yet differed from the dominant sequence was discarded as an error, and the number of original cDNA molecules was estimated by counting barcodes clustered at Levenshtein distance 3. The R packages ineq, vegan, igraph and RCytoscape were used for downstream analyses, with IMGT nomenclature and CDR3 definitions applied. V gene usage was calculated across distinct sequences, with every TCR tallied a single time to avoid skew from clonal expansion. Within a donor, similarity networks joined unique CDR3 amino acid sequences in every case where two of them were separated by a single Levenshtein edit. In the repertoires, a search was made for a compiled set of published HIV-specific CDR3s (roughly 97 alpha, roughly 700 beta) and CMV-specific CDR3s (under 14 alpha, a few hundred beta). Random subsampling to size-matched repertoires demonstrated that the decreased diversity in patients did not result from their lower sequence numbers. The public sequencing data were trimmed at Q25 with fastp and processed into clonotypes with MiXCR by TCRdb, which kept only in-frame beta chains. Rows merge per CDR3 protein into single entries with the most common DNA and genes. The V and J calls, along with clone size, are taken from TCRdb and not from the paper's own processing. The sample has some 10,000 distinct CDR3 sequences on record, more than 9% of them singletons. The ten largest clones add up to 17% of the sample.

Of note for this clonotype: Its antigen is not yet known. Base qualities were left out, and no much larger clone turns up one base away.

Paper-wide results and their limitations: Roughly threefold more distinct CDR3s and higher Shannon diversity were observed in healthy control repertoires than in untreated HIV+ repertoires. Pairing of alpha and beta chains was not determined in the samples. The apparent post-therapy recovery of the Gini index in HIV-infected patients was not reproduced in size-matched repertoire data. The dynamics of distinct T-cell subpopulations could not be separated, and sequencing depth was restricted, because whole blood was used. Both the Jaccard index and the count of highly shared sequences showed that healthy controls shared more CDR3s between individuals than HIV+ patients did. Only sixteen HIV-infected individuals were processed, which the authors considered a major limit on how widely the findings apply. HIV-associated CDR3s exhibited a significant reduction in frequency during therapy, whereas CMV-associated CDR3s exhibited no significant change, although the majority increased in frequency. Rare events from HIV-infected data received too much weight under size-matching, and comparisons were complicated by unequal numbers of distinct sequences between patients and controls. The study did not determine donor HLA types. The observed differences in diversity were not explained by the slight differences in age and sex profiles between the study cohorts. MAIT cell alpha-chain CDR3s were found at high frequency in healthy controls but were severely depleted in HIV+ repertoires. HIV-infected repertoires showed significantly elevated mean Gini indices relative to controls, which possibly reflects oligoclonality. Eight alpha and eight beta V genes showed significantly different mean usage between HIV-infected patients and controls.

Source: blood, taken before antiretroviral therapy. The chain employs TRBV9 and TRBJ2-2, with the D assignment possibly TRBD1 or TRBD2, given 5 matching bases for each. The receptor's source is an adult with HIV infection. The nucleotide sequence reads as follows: TGTGCCAGCAGCGTCAGGGAGACCGCCGGGGAGCTGTTTTTT. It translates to CASSVRETAGELFF. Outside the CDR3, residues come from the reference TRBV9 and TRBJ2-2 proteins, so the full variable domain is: DSGVTQTPKHLITATGQRVTLRCSPRSGDLSVYWYQQSLDQGLQFLIQYYNGEERAKGNILERFSAQQFPDLHSELNLSSLELGDSALYFCASSVRETAGELFFGEGSRLTVL.